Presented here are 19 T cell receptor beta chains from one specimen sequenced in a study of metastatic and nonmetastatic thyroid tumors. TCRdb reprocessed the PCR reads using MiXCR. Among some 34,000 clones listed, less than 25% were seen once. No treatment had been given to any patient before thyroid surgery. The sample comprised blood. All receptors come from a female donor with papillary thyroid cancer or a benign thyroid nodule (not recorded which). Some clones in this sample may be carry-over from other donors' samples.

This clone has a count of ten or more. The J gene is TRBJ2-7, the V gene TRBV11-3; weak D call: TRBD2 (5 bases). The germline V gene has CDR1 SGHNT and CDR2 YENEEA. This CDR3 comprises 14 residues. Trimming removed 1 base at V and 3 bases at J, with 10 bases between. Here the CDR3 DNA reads TGTGCCAGCAGCTTAGGGCTAGGGAGCTACGAGCAGTACTTC. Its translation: CASSLGLGSYEQYF.

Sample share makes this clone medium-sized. The DNA of the CDR3 is TGTGCCAGCAGACCGAGAGGGGCCAATGGCTACACCTTC. It is translated as CASRPRGANGYTF. The V gene is TRBV12-3 or TRBV12-4, the J gene TRBJ1-2, with D perhaps matching TRBD1 (5 bases). This CDR3 comprises 13 residues. The V end lost 6 bases, the J end lost 6 bases, and 14 bases lay between the germline ends.

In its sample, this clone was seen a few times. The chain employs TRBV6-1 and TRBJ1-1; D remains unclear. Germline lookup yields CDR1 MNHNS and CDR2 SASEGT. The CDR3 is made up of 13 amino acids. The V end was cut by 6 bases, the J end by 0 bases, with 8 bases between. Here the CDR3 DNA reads TGTGCCAGCAGCCTTGGACTGAACACTGAAGCTTTCTTT. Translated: CASSLGLNTEAFF.

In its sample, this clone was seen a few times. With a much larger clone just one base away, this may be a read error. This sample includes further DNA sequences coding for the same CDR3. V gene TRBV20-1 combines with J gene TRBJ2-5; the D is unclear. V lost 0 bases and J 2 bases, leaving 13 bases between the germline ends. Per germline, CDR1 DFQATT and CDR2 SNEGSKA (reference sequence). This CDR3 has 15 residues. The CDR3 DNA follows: TGCAGTGCTAGAGATTGGCGTCTACCTCAAGAGACCCAGTACTTC. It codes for CSARDWRLPQETQYF.

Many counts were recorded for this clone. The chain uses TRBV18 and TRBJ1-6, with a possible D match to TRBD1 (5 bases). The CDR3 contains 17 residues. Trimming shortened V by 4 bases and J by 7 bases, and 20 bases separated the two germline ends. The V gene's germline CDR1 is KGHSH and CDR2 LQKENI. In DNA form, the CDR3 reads TGTGCCAGCTCACTAACGGGAACGGGGGACGGAAATTCACCCCTCCACTTT. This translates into CASSLTGTGDGNSPLHF.

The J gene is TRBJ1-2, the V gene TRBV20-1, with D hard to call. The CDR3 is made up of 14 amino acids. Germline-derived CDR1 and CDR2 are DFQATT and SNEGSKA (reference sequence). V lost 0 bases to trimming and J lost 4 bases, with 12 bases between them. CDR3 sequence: CSARDLRAGYGYTF. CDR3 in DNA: TGCAGTGCTAGAGATCTGAGGGCTGGCTATGGCTACACCTTC.

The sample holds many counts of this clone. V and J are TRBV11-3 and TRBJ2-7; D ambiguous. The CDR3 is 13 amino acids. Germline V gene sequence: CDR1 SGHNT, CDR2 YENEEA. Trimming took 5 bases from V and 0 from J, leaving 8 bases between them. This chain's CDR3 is CASSGLVSYEQYF. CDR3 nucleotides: TGTGCCAGCAGCGGTCTAGTCTCCTACGAGCAGTACTTC.

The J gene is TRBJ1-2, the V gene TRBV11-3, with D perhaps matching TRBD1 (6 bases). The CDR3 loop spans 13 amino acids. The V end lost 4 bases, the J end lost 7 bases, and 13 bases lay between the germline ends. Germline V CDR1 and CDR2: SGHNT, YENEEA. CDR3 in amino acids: CASSSHRDCGYTF. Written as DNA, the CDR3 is TGTGCCAGCAGCTCACACAGGGATTGTGGCTACACCTTC.

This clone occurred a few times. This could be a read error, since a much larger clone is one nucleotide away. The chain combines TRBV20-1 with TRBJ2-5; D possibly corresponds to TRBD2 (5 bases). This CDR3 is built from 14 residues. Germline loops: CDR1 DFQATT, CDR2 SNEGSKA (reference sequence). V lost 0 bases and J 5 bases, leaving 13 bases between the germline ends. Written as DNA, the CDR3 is TGCAGTGCTAGAGATCCCGGGGTTGGGGAGACCCAGTACTTC. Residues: CSARDPGVGETQYF.

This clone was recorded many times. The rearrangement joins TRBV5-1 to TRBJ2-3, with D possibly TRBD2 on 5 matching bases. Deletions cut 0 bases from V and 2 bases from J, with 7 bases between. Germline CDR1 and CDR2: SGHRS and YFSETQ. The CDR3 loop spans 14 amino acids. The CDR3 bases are TGCGCCAGCAGCTTGGGAGGGAACACAGATACGCAGTATTTT. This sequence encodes CASSLGGNTDTQYF.

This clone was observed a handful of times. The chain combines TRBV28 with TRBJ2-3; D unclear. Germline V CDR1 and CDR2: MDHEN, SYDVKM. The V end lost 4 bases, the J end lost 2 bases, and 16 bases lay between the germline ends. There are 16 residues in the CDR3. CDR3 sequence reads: CASSYSARIATDTQYF. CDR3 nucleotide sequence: TGTGCCAGCAGTTACTCGGCTAGAATAGCCACAGATACGCAGTATTTT.

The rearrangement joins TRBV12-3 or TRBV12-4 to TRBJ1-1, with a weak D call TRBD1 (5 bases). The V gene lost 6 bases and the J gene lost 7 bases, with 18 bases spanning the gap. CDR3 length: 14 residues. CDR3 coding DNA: TGTGCCAGCAGAGCTACAGGACTTAACTATGAAGCTTTCTTT. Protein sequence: CASRATGLNYEAFF.

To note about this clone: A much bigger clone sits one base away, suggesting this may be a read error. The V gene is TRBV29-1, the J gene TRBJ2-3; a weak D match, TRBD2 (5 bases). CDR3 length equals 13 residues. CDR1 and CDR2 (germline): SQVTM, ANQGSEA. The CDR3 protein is CIVGRPREGTQYF. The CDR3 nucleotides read TGCATCGTTGGTCGCCCTCGGGAAGGTACGCAGTATTTT.

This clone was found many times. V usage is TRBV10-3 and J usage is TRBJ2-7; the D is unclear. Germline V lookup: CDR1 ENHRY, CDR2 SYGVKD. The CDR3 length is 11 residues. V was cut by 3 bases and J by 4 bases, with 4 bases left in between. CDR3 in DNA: TGTGCCATCAGTGACAGTTACGAGCAGTACTTC. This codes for CAISDSYEQYF.

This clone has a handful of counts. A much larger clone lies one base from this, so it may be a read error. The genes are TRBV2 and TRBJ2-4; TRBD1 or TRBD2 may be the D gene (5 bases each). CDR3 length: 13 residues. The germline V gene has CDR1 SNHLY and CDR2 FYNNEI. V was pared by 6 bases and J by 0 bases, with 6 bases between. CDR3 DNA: TGTGCCAGCAGAGGGACAGCCAAAAACATTCAGTACTTC. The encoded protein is CASRGTAKNIQYF. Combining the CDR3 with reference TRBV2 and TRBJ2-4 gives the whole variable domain EPEVTQTPSHQVTQMGQEVILRCVPISNHLYFYWYRQILGQKVEFLVSFYNNEISEKSEIFDDQFSVERPDGSNFTLKIRSTKLEDSAMYFCASRGTAKNIQYFGAGTRLSVL.

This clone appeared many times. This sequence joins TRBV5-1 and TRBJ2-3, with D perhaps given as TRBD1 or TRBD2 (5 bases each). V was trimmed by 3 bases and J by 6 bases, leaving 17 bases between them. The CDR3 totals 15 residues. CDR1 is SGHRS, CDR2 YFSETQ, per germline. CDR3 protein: CASSWGLQKLDTQYF. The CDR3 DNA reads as TGCGCCAGCAGCTGGGGGTTACAAAAGTTGGATACGCAGTATTTT.

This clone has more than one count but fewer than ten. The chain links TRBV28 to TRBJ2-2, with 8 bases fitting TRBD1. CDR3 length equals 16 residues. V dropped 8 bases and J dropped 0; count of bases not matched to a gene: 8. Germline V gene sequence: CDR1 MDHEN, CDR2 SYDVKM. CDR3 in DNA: TGTGCCAGCGGAGGACAGGGTGCGGCGAACACCGGGGAGCTGTTTTTT. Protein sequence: CASGGQGAANTGELFF.

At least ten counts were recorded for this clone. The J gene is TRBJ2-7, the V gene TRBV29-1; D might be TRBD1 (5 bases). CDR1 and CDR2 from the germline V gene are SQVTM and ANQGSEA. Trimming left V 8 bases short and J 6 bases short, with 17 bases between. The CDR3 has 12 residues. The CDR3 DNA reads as TGCAGCTTTCGACAAGGGGCCGCCGAGCAGTACTTC. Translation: CSFRQGAAEQYF.

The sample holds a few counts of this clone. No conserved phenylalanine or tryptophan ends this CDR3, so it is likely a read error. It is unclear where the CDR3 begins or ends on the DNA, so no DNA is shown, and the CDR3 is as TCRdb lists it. The CDR3 reads CASRRVAG. The chain carries TRBV6-1 and TRBJ2-1; the table calls TRBD2, which could not be checked here. The CDR3 comprises 8 residues, both ends counted. Germline values: CDR1 MNHNS, CDR2 SASEGT.